The entry below gives a single T cell receptor (beta chain) sequence along with its context. Its ends do not fully match the called genes, so a read error is possible. Here immunoSEQ multiplex PCR was the method, and the copy in TCRdb shows in-frame clones only, minus some. The data contain just over 200,000 clones, 75% to 80% of them singletons. The source of the sample is a study of cytotoxic CD8 clonotypes in ibrutinib-treated CLL. CDR3 size: 15 residues. Germline V lookup: CDR1 MNHEY, CDR2 SMNVEV (reference sequence). The sequence was collected from a human donor with chronic lymphocytic leukemia. The sequences come from PBMCs, collected after 12 months of ibrutinib treatment. V and J are TRBV27 and TRBJ1-2; 7 bases agree with TRBD1. The CDR3 DNA reads TGTGCCAGCAGTCTATCTTCGGACAGGAGCTATGGCTACACCTTC. Protein sequence: CASSLSSDRSYGYTF.